A single sample is the source of the 13 T cell receptor beta chains below, sequenced in a study of early T cells in non-severe SARS-CoV-2 infection. TCRdb used MiXCR to reprocess the 5' RACE reads, holding one entry per CDR3 protein. The top ten hold about 1.5% of the sample, which has 80,000 to 95,000 distinct CDR3 sequences, approximately 15% seen once. Sequencing was done on a sample of whole blood. The receptors originated from an adult who was a healthcare worker with PCR-confirmed SARS-CoV-2 infection or an uninfected control (not recorded which).

The rearrangement uses TRBV29-1 and TRBJ2-7; D gene ambiguous. The ends were cut back, 4 bases at V and 0 bases at J, with 4 bases in the middle. CDR1 and CDR2 from the germline V gene are SQVTM and ANQGSEA. This CDR3 is built from 11 residues. This CDR3 is CSVVSSYEQYF. The CDR3, as DNA: TGCAGCGTTGTATCCTCCTACGAGCAGTACTTC.

CDR3: CASRGGTNYGYTF. The CDR3 coding sequence is TGTGCCAGCAGAGGGGGAACTAACTATGGCTACACCTTC. This chain joins TRBV12-3 or TRBV12-4 and TRBJ1-2; TRBD1 might be the D (6 bases). The CDR3 runs to 13 residues. Trimming removed 6 bases from V and 0 bases from J, with 8 bases in between.

The gene calls are TRBV6-5 and TRBJ1-6; unclear D gene. The germline V gene encodes CDR1 MNHEY and CDR2 SVGAGI. V was clipped by 7 bases and J by 2 bases, with 12 bases between them. This CDR3 is built from 15 residues. CDR3 sequence (DNA): TGTGCCAGCACTCTCCGGGCCCCCTATAATTCACCCCTCCACTTT. Encoded protein: CASTLRAPYNSPLHF.

The chain joins TRBV5-1 to TRBJ2-3; D might be TRBD2 (6 bases). Germline CDR1 and CDR2: SGHRS and YFSETQ. V was trimmed by 4 bases and J by 1 base, leaving 16 bases between them. CDR3 length: 16 amino acids. Here the CDR3 DNA reads TGCGCCAGCAGCCCTAGAGGGAGGTCTGGCACAGATACGCAGTATTTT. This encodes CASSPRGRSGTDTQYF.

The rearrangement links TRBV5-4 to TRBJ2-3; 7 nucleotides align to TRBD1. CDR3 length: 14 amino acids. Germline CDR1 and CDR2: SGHNT and YYREEE (reference sequence). Trimming cost V 3 bases and J 1 base; bases outside gene matches: 2. CDR3 residues: CASSSGQGTDTQYF. The CDR3 DNA sequence: TGTGCCAGCAGCTCTGGACAGGGCACAGATACGCAGTATTTT.

V usage is TRBV7-8 and J usage is TRBJ1-5; D gene unclear. Trimming shortened V by 0 bases and J by 7 bases, and 4 bases separated the two germline ends. This CDR3 comprises 12 residues. Germline CDR1 reads SGHVS; CDR2 reads FQNEAQ. CDR3 loop: CASSLAHQPQHF. The CDR3, as DNA: TGTGCCAGCAGCTTAGCCCACCAGCCCCAGCATTTT. Drawing the rest from reference TRBV7-8 and TRBJ1-5, the complete variable domain is GAGVSQSPRYKVAKRGQDVALRCDPISGHVSLFWYQQALGQGPEFLTYFQNEAQLDKSGLPSDRFFAERPEGSVSTLKIQRTQQEDSAVYLCASSLAHQPQHFGDGTRLSIL.

This clonotype was seen at least ten times. The chain is built from TRBV4-2 and TRBJ2-7; D is undetermined. This CDR3 has 15 amino acids. V gave up 0 bases and J gave up 5 bases, with 14 bases separating them. Germline assignment: CDR1 LGHNA and CDR2 YNFKEQ. The CDR3 DNA reads TGTGCCAGCAGCCAAGAAGAATCGCCCCAGCACGAGCAGTACTTC. Translation gives CASSQEESPQHEQYF.

This clonotype was counted a few times. The V and J genes are TRBV29-1 and TRBJ2-1; tentatively, D is TRBD2 (5 bases). V was shortened by 6 bases and J by 6 bases, with 12 bases between the two germline ends. CDR3 length: 12 residues. Germline CDR1 and CDR2: SQVTM and ANQGSEA. Here the CDR3 reads CSVRRGPNEQFF. The CDR3 region has the DNA TGCAGCGTGCGCCGGGGTCCCAATGAGCAGTTCTTC.

The chain has TRBV11-2 and TRBJ2-1; TRBD2 aligns across 9 bases. Per the germline V gene, CDR1 is SGHAT and CDR2 is FQNNGV. The ends lost 0 bases at V and 6 bases at J; junction bases unmatched: 6. CDR3 length: 16 residues. The CDR3 DNA is TGTGCCAGCAGCTTAGATCGAGCGGGGGGCCTCAATGAGCAGTTCTTC. Translating it yields CASSLDRAGGLNEQFF.

The sample holds many counts of this clonotype. CDR3 region: CASSSSGGAYNEQFF. The CDR3, as DNA: TGCGCCAGCAGCTCTAGCGGGGGGGCTTACAATGAGCAGTTCTTC. V usage is TRBV5-1 and J usage is TRBJ2-1, with 12 bases fitting TRBD2. This CDR3 region has 15 residues. CDR1 SGHRS and CDR2 YFSETQ come from the germline V gene. Trimming at V came to 3 bases and at J to 4 bases, leaving 2 bases not matched to a gene.

As concerns this clonotype: One end of the junction varies from germline; a read error may be responsible. CDR3 amino acids: CSSSQGSNEQFF. The CDR3 DNA reads TGTTCCAGCTCCCAGGGTTCCAATGAGCAGTTCTTC. V is TRBV6-1 and J is TRBJ2-1; possible D gene TRBD1, 5 bases. Germline V gives CDR1 MNHNS, CDR2 SASEGT. The CDR3 contains 12 residues.

The chain has TRBV4-3 and TRBJ2-3; D is undetermined. This CDR3 is built from 10 residues. Trimming cost V 7 bases and J 3 bases, with 2 bases left between them. CDR1 is LGHNA, CDR2 YSLEER, per germline. The CDR3 DNA sequence: TGCGCCAGCAATACAGATACGCAGTATTTT. Encoded protein: CASNTDTQYF.

This clonotype was detected a few times. V and J are TRBV2 and TRBJ2-7, with 8 bases matching TRBD2. The CDR3 is 13 residues long. The V and J ends lost 5 bases and 5 bases, in that order; junction bases with no gene match: 5. Germline V CDR1 and CDR2: SNHLY, FYNNEI. The CDR3 coding sequence is TGTGCCAGCAGTCCGGGACTAGTCCACGAGCAGTACTTC. It is translated as CASSPGLVHEQYF.